This T cell receptor beta chain was obtained from a study of blood T cell repertoires in COVID-19. Here immunoSEQ multiplex PCR was the method, and the copy in TCRdb shows in-frame clones only, minus some. The table shows about 140,000 clones, with about four fifths occurring only once. The sample holds one count of this clone. Trimming stripped 1 base from V and 4 bases from J, with 10 bases between. The CDR3 consists of 14 residues. Germline assignment: CDR1 SGHTS and CDR2 YDEGEE. Sequenced sample: peripheral blood. This chain links TRBV5-8 with TRBJ2-3; D is perhaps TRBD2 (5 bases). This sequence was found in a human donor in a cohort sampled during active COVID-19. The CDR3 sequence: CASSLRGSSDTQYF. CDR3 coding DNA: TGTGCCAGCAGCTTGCGTGGGAGTTCAGATACGCAGTATTTT.